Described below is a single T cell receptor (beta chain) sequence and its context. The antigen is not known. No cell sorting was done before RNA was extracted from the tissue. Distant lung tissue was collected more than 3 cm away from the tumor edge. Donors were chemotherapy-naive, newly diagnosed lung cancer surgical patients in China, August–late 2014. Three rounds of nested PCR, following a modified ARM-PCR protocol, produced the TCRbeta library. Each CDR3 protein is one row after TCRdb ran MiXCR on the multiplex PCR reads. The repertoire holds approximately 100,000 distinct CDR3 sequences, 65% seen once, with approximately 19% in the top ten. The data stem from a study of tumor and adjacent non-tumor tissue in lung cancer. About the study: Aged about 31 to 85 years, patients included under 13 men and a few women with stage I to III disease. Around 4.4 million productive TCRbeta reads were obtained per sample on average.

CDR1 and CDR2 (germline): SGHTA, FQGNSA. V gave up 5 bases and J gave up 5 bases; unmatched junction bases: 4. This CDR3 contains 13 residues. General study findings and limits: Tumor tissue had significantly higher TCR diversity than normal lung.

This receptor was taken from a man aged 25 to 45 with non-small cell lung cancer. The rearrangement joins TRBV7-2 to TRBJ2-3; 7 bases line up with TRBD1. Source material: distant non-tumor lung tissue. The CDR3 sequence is CASSLTGQDTQYF. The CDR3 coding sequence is TGTGCCAGCAGCCTGACAGGGCAAGATACGCAGTATTTT.